Below, 15 T cell receptor beta chains from the same sample are listed, as sequenced in a study of T cell repertoires in cytomegalovirus infection. TCRdb analysed the reads with MiXCR anew, one entry per CDR3 protein. The sample has about 300,000 distinct CDR3 sequences, around 10% seen once. Sample: PBMCs. The source is a human donor in good health (CMV status not recorded). Some clones in this sample may be carry-over from other donors' samples.

This clonotype was detected a few times. Here the CDR3 reads CSAQGQTSYEQYF. The CDR3 DNA is TGCAGTGCACAGGGACAGACCTCCTACGAGCAGTACTTC. V usage is TRBV20-1 and J usage is TRBJ2-7; 7 nucleotides agree with TRBD1. Trimming removed 6 bases from V and 0 bases from J; junction bases left unmatched: 5. The germline V gene has CDR1 DFQATT and CDR2 SNEGSKA (reference sequence). This CDR3 spans 13 amino acids.

This clonotype showed up just a few times. The chain links TRBV20-1 to TRBJ2-3; 8 bases are a match to TRBD2. Germline V gene data show CDR1 as DFQATT and CDR2 as SNEGSKA (reference sequence). This CDR3 is built from 13 residues. With 6 bases clipped from V and 1 base from J, the junction kept 3 bases outside the gene matches. The CDR3 protein is CSAGRGGTDTQYF. In DNA form, the CDR3 reads TGCAGTGCAGGGCGGGGGGGCACAGATACGCAGTATTTT.

This clonotype was seen many times. V and J are TRBV11-2 and TRBJ1-1; no clear D. With 4 bases removed from V and 2 bases from J, the gap between germline ends came to 11 bases. Germline V gene lookup returns CDR1 SGHAT and CDR2 FQNNGV. CDR3 length equals 14 residues. CDR3 sequence reads: CASSSYIENTEAFF. In DNA form, the CDR3 reads TGTGCCAGCAGCTCCTATATAGAAAACACTGAAGCTTTCTTT.

This clonotype was counted many times. The chain couples TRBV7-2 to TRBJ1-6, with D possibly TRBD1 on 5 matching bases. Germline V lookup: CDR1 SGHTA, CDR2 FQGNSA. V gave up 2 bases and J gave up 7 bases, with 18 bases separating them. This CDR3 is built from 17 residues. CDR3 protein: CASSLSGVTGLNSPLHF. CDR3 nucleotides: TGTGCCAGCAGCTTATCGGGGGTTACCGGGTTGAATTCACCCCTCCACTTT.

This chain joins TRBV28 and TRBJ1-1; a weak D match, TRBD1 (5 bases). Germline CDR1 MDHEN, CDR2 SYDVKM. The CDR3 contains 14 residues. Trimming shortened V by 6 bases and J by 4 bases, and 15 bases separated the two germline ends. CDR3 DNA: TGTGCCAGCAGCCCTCCCCCGGGGGGCACTGAAGCTTTCTTT. Amino acid sequence: CASSPPPGGTEAFF.

This clonotype came up many times. This chain uses TRBV28 with TRBJ2-7, with TRBD2 identical over 7 bases. The junction had 8 bases not matched to a gene; V was cut back by 5 bases and J by 7 bases. Germline CDR1 reads MDHEN; CDR2 reads SYDVKM. This CDR3 spans 13 amino acids. CDR3 sequence reads: CASSEAGWEEQYV. The CDR3 DNA reads as TGTGCCAGCAGTGAAGCGGGATGGGAGGAGCAGTACGTC.

This clonotype has at least ten counts. The CDR3 region has the DNA TGTGCCACCAGCAGTCGACAGGGCAACATGAACACTGAAGCTTTCTTT. Its translation is CATSSRQGNMNTEAFF. V and J are TRBV15 and TRBJ1-1; 7 nucleotides align to TRBD1. Germline V gives CDR1 LNHNV, CDR2 YYDKDF (reference sequence). This CDR3 region has 16 residues. The junction had 7 bases not matched to a gene; V was cut back by 3 bases and J by 0 bases.

This clonotype was counted at least ten times. The chain has TRBV7-2 and TRBJ2-3; the D call may be TRBD1 or TRBD2 (5 bases each). V shed 3 bases and J shed 0 bases, with 7 bases lying between them. The length of the CDR3 is 14 residues. Germline loops: CDR1 SGHTA, CDR2 FQGNSA. DNA of the CDR3: TGTGCCAGCAGCTTGGGGGTGAGCACAGATACGCAGTATTTT. It specifies CASSLGVSTDTQYF. Combining the CDR3 with reference TRBV7-2 and TRBJ2-3 gives the whole variable domain GAGVSQSPSNKVTEKGKDVELRCDPISGHTALYWYRQSLGQGLEFLIYFQGNSAPDKSGLPSDRFSAERTGGSVSTLTIQRTQQEDSAVYLCASSLGVSTDTQYFGPGTRLTVL.

This clonotype was seen repeatedly, ten times or more. The genes are TRBV6-2 or TRBV6-3 and TRBJ2-2; D is undetermined. CDR1 and CDR2 (germline): MNHEY, SVGEGT. The CDR3 contains 11 residues. The V end lost 7 bases, the J end lost 7 bases, and 7 bases lay between the germline ends. The CDR3 bases are TGTGCCAGCACCCTTGGCGGGGAGCTGTTTTTT. It is translated as CASTLGGELFF.

This clonotype occurred many times. The chain is built from TRBV12-3 or TRBV12-4 and TRBJ2-1; 10 positions match TRBD2. The V and J ends lost 10 bases and 3 bases, in that order; junction bases with no gene match: 6. CDR3 size: 14 residues. The CDR3 region is CAISRTSGYNEQFF. Written as DNA, the CDR3 is TGTGCCATCTCTCGGACTAGCGGCTACAATGAGCAGTTCTTC.

This clonotype was counted at least ten times. The chain recombines TRBV7-6 with TRBJ1-6, with TRBD1 identical over 9 bases. The CDR3 loop spans 15 amino acids. CDR1 is SGHVS and CDR2 is FNYEAQ in the germline V gene. V was clipped by 4 bases and J by 7 bases; unmatched bases: 5. This CDR3 is CASSWAGTGNSPLHF. CDR3 in DNA: TGTGCCAGCAGCTGGGCCGGGACAGGGAATTCACCCCTCCACTTT. The full variable domain, completed using reference TRBV7-6 and TRBJ1-6, is GAGVSQSPRYKVTKRGQDVALRCDPISGHVSLYWYRQALGQGPEFLTYFNYEAQQDKSGLPNDRFSAERPEGSISTLTIQRTEQRDSAMYRCASSWAGTGNSPLHFGNGTRLTVT.

This clonotype has a handful of counts. The chain links TRBV7-9 to TRBJ2-5, with D uncertain. Germline CDR1 reads SEHNR; CDR2 reads FQNEAQ (reference sequence). V dropped 5 bases and J dropped 1 base, with 11 bases sitting between them. The CDR3 sequence is 14 residues long. CDR3 region: CASSTPLAQETQYF. The CDR3 region has the DNA TGTGCCAGCAGCACCCCCTTGGCCCAAGAGACCCAGTACTTC.

This clonotype has a handful of counts. The chain carries TRBV29-1 and TRBJ1-2; no reliable D call. The ends were cut back, 3 bases at V and 5 bases at J, with 13 bases in the middle. Germline V CDR1 and CDR2: SQVTM, ANQGSEA. The CDR3 totals 13 residues. CDR3 in DNA: TGCAGCGTTGATGGAGGGATGGGGTATGGCTACACCTTC. Translation gives CSVDGGMGYGYTF.

Ten or more counts support this clonotype. The chain recombines TRBV29-1 with TRBJ1-2; D is perhaps TRBD1 (5 bases). The ends were cut back, 3 bases at V and 5 bases at J, with 13 bases in the middle. The germline V gene has CDR1 SQVTM and CDR2 ANQGSEA. The CDR3 is 13 amino acids. The CDR3 DNA reads TGCAGCGTTGATGGGGGTTCAGGTTATGGCTACACCTTC. Amino acid sequence: CSVDGGSGYGYTF.

This clonotype appeared many times. The chain couples TRBV7-2 to TRBJ2-7; either TRBD1 or TRBD2 may fit D (5 bases each). This CDR3 has 15 residues. CDR1 and CDR2 (germline): SGHTA, FQGNSA. V shed 1 base and J shed 4 bases, with 14 bases lying between them. CDR3 nucleotide sequence: TGTGCCAGCAGCTTAGGGGGGAGTAGTGGATACGAGCAGTACGTC. Protein product: CASSLGGSSGYEQYV.